The clone carrying this TCR beta chain was observed at least ten times. Its antigen remains unidentified. V was pared by 7 bases and J by 5 bases, with 17 bases between. Germline V gene sequence: CDR1 SQVTM, CDR2 ANQGSEA. The CDR3 length is 13 residues. This entry comes from a study of post-analysis software for immune sequencing data. Study-wide context: The disease courses spanned relapsing-remitting, secondary progressive and progressive-relapsing forms of multiple sclerosis.

Study-wide findings and caveats: When compared against controls, multiple sclerosis patients showed significantly lower normalized Chao1 diversity. When the samples were clustered directly with F measure, those that had been prepared in the same batch showed strong co-clustering. TRBV5-6, TRBV5-1 and TRBV20-1 were among roughly 5 TRBV segments more frequent in patients than controls.

Prepared TCR beta cDNA libraries contained unique molecular identifiers. TCRdb re-derived calls from the PCR reads in MiXCR, one entry per CDR3 protein. The sample has over 700,000 distinct CDR3 sequences, roughly 30% seen once. The source material was blood. This rearrangement joins TRBV29-1 to TRBJ2-5; weak D call: TRBD2 (7 bases). The TCR sequence derives from a girl aged 10-17 years with multiple sclerosis. The CDR3 loop is CSARDTGGETQYF. The CDR3, as DNA: TGCAGCGCTCGGGACACGGGGGGCGAGACCCAGTACTTC.